This T cell receptor (beta chain) was identified during a study of T cells in localized non-small cell lung cancer. The study, taken as a whole, reports: Across samples, adjacent lung featured a median around 60 of the top 100 tumor clones.

Germline V gives CDR1 SGHTA, CDR2 FQGTGA. The CDR3 extends over 13 amino acids. The junction had 3 bases not matched to a gene; V was cut back by 5 bases and J by 4 bases. About this clone: Its target is not known.

The repertoire was sequenced with immunoSEQ multiplex PCR; TCRdb's copy has only in-frame clones and lacks some. The sample includes more than 20,000 clones, around 88% of them seen just once. The TCR was taken from a female donor at least 60 years old with stage I lung adenocarcinoma. V gene TRBV7-3 combines with J gene TRBJ2-7, with TRBD1 identical over 9 bases. The source material was peripheral blood, sampled before any cancer treatment. CDR3 nucleotide sequence: TGTGCCAGCAGCCCCGGGACAGGGTACGAGCAGTACTTC. Translated: CASSPGTGYEQYF. The entire variable domain, with the rest obtained from reference TRBV7-3 and TRBJ2-7, is as follows: GAGVSQTPSNKVTEKGKYVELRCDPISGHTALYWYRQSLGQGPEFLIYFQGTGAADDSGLPNDRFFAVRPEGSVSTLKIQRTERGDSAVYLCASSPGTGYEQYFGPGTRLTVT.